The 32 T cell receptor beta chains below were found in one sample sequenced in a study of blood T cell repertoires in COVID-19. Profiled with immunoSEQ multiplex PCR; TCRdb holds only in-frame clones, not every one. Of some 170,000 clones listed, roughly 90% are singletons. Sequencing input: peripheral blood. The source of these receptors is a woman aged 50 to 65 with acute or convalescent COVID-19.

This chain joins TRBV9 and TRBJ1-5, with 9 positions matching TRBD1. Germline CDR1 and CDR2: SGDLS and YYNGEE. CDR3 length: 15 residues. The V segment lost 2 bases and the J segment 7 bases; nucleotides outside the gene matches: 7. The CDR3 nucleotides are TGTGCCAGCAGCGTGTCCGGGACAGGGCTACAGCCCCAGCATTTT. It is translated as CASSVSGTGLQPQHF.

The V and J genes are TRBV27 and TRBJ2-7; a weak D match, TRBD2 (5 bases). Germline V gene lookup returns CDR1 MNHEY and CDR2 SMNVEV (reference sequence). This CDR3 has 14 residues. Trimming cost V 8 bases and J 3 bases, with 17 bases left between them. CDR3 residues: CASRWRASYYEQYF. The DNA of the CDR3 is TGTGCCAGCCGCTGGCGGGCTTCATACTACGAGCAGTACTTC.

Comments on this clone: This CDR3 is also generated by other DNA sequences in the sample. V is TRBV18 and J is TRBJ2-5, with TRBD1 matching over 7 bases. The J segment lost 0 bases and the V segment lost 6 bases, leaving 4 bases of the junction unmatched. The CDR3 extends over 14 amino acids. Looked up from germline, CDR1 is KGHSH and CDR2 is LQKENI. This chain's CDR3 is CASSPGTDQETQYF. CDR3 DNA sequence: TGTGCCAGCTCGCCCGGGACAGACCAAGAGACCCAGTACTTC.

The rearrangement links TRBV24-1 to TRBJ2-3; perhaps TRBD2 as D (5 bases). Trimming took off 3 bases at V and 3 bases at J, with 12 bases between the two ends. The CDR3 totals 15 residues. Per germline, CDR1 KGHDR and CDR2 SFDVKD. CDR3 residues: CATSDPTPGTDTQYF. Written as DNA, the CDR3 is TGTGCCACCAGTGATCCGACACCGGGGACAGATACGCAGTATTTT.

V usage is TRBV6-5 and J usage is TRBJ1-1; unclear D gene. The V end lost 2 bases, the J end lost 5 bases, and 15 bases lay between the germline ends. This CDR3 has 15 residues. Germline V gene lookup returns CDR1 MNHEY and CDR2 SVGAGI. CDR3: CASSYLPASGTEAFF. CDR3 nucleotides: TGTGCCAGCAGTTACCTCCCGGCCTCAGGAACTGAAGCTTTCTTT.

The genes are TRBV19 and TRBJ2-3; 7 bases match TRBD2. CDR1 is LNHDA and CDR2 is SQIVND in the germline V gene (reference sequence). Trimming at V came to 6 bases and at J to 0 bases, leaving 9 bases not matched to a gene. This CDR3 is 16 amino acids long. CDR3 amino acids: CASSQLAPKSTDTQYF. The CDR3 DNA sequence: TGTGCCAGTAGCCAACTAGCGCCAAAAAGCACAGATACGCAGTATTTT.

The CDR3 sequence: CASSPLGTSNTGELFF. CDR3 DNA sequence: TGTGCCAGCAGCCCCCTGGGGACTTCTAACACCGGGGAGCTGTTTTTT. The V gene is TRBV7-2, the J gene TRBJ2-2; D is perhaps TRBD2 (6 bases). There are 16 residues in the CDR3. Germline V gives CDR1 SGHTA, CDR2 FQGNSA. V lost 5 bases and J lost 2, with 15 bases in between.

This chain uses TRBV10-2 with TRBJ1-2, with D possibly matching TRBD1 (5 bases). The CDR3 is 13 amino acids. The ends were cut back, 2 bases at V and 4 bases at J, with 8 bases in the middle. Germline values: CDR1 WSHSY, CDR2 SAAADI. DNA of the CDR3: TGCGCCAGCAGTGAGGGGGGAGGCTATGGCTACACCTTC. It translates to CASSEGGGYGYTF.

The genes are TRBV6-5 and TRBJ2-7; no reliable D call. V was pared by 8 bases and J by 3 bases, with 8 bases between. The germline V gene encodes CDR1 MNHEY and CDR2 SVGAGI. CDR3 length: 11 amino acids. As DNA, the CDR3 is TGTGCCAGCGGTCCGGGCTACGAGCAGTACTTC. It codes for CASGPGYEQYF.

The genes are TRBV4-1 and TRBJ1-5, with 8 bases that match TRBD1. This CDR3 contains 19 residues. Per the germline V gene, CDR1 is MGHRA and CDR2 is YSYEKL. Trimming cost V 1 base and J 5 bases; bases outside gene matches: 16. CDR3 protein: CASSQGKARGRNLYQPQHF. As DNA, the CDR3 is TGCGCCAGCAGCCAAGGGAAAGCCAGGGGGCGCAACCTATATCAGCCCCAGCATTTT.

This chain links TRBV11-1 with TRBJ1-2; D call uncertain. V was shortened by 1 base and J by 7 bases, with 7 bases between the two germline ends. The CDR3 has 12 residues. The germline V gene encodes CDR1 SGHAT and CDR2 FQDESV (reference sequence). The CDR3 sequence is CASSLGSGGYTF. CDR3 nucleotides: TGTGCCAGCAGCTTAGGGTCCGGTGGCTACACCTTC.

The gene calls are TRBV27 and TRBJ1-5; TRBD1 matches 8 bases. V shed 6 bases, J shed 4 bases, and the junction held 8 bases outside the gene matches. Looked up from germline, CDR1 is MNHEY and CDR2 is SMNVEV (reference sequence). The CDR3 runs to 15 residues. The CDR3 nucleotides are TGTGCCAGCAGCATGGGACAGGTGGCAAATCAGCCCCAGCATTTT. Its protein is CASSMGQVANQPQHF.

The chain joins TRBV20-1 to TRBJ2-3; 15 bases map to TRBD2. This CDR3 contains 18 residues. CDR1 DFQATT and CDR2 SNEGSKA come from the germline V gene (reference sequence). V lost 5 bases to trimming and J lost 0 bases; unmatched junction nucleotides: 9. CDR3 loop: CSARGLAGGGTSTDTQYF. DNA for the CDR3: TGCAGTGCTCGTGGACTAGCGGGGGGGGGAACTAGCACAGATACGCAGTATTTT.

The chain couples TRBV18 to TRBJ1-5, with D hard to call. Trimming shortened V by 6 bases and J by 2 bases, and 17 bases separated the two germline ends. Germline lookup yields CDR1 KGHSH and CDR2 LQKENI. The CDR3 covers 16 residues. The CDR3 is CASSLSPPRGNQPQHF. CDR3 bases: TGTGCCAGCTCCTTATCTCCGCCCCGGGGCAATCAGCCCCAGCATTTT.

This rearrangement joins TRBV3-1 (or the pseudogene TRBV3-2) to TRBJ2-2, with D unclear. From germline, CDR1 is LGHDT and CDR2 YNNKEL (reference sequence). The CDR3 has 13 residues. V shed 1 base and J shed 7 bases, with 7 bases lying between them. The CDR3 loop is CASSQGFSGELFF. In DNA form, the CDR3 reads TGTGCCAGCAGCCAAGGATTCAGCGGGGAGCTGTTTTTT.

The chain couples TRBV30 to TRBJ1-4; 9 bases match TRBD1. V dropped 4 bases and J dropped 4; count of bases not matched to a gene: 4. Germline loops: CDR1 GTSNPN, CDR2 SVGIG (reference sequence). The CDR3 is made up of 14 amino acids. The CDR3 DNA is TGTGCCTGGACTATGGGACAGGGTAATGAAAAACTGTTTTTT. It yields the protein CAWTMGQGNEKLFF.

The chain couples TRBV12-3 or TRBV12-4 to TRBJ1-2, with D tentatively TRBD1 (5 bases). The CDR3 length is 13 residues. The V gene lost 3 bases and the J gene lost 3 bases, with 8 bases spanning the gap. The CDR3 nucleotides are TGTGCCAGCAGTTTGGAGACAGACTATGGCTACACCTTC. Amino acids: CASSLETDYGYTF.

The sample holds one count of this clone. V and J are TRBV29-1 and TRBJ2-7; 10 positions match TRBD2. The CDR3 extends over 14 amino acids. After removal of 6 bases from V and 7 bases from J, the junction contained 12 bases not matched to a gene. In germline, CDR1 is SQVTM, CDR2 ANQGSEA. DNA of the CDR3: TGCAGCGTGGTAAGCGGGAGGGCCGCGGGGGAGCAGTACTTC. Encoded protein: CSVVSGRAAGEQYF.

This chain connects TRBV19 to TRBJ1-1; a possible D gene is TRBD1 (6 bases). There are 13 residues in the CDR3. Germline CDR1 reads LNHDA; CDR2 reads SQIVND (reference sequence). V was pared by 4 bases and J by 7 bases, with 13 bases between. CDR3 sequence (DNA): TGTGCCAGTAGTACAGACAGGTATAATGAAGCTTTCTTT. Translation gives CASSTDRYNEAFF.

The chain couples TRBV7-8 to TRBJ1-5; D unclear. Between the trimmed V and J ends, which lost 5 bases and 6 bases, there was a span of 11 bases. The CDR3 has 13 residues. Germline V gene sequence: CDR1 SGHVS, CDR2 FQNEAQ. CDR3 region: CASSLLGFQPQHF. The DNA of the CDR3 is TGTGCCAGCAGCCTCCTAGGTTTTCAGCCCCAGCATTTT.

This chain links TRBV15 with TRBJ2-1; tentative D call: TRBD1 (6 bases). V was clipped by 3 bases and J by 5 bases, with 17 bases between them. The CDR3 spans 16 residues. Germline CDR1 is LNHNV and CDR2 is YYDKDF (reference sequence). The CDR3 sequence: CATSSGTTPRDNEQFF. CDR3 bases: TGTGCCACCAGCAGTGGGACAACCCCCAGGGACAATGAGCAGTTCTTC.

CDR3 loop: CASTRQETQYF. CDR3 nucleotide sequence: TGTGCCAGCACCCGCCAAGAGACCCAGTACTTC. V is TRBV2 and J is TRBJ2-5, with D unresolved. Germline CDR1 SNHLY, CDR2 FYNNEI. V lost 7 bases and J 1 base, leaving 4 bases between the germline ends. The CDR3 covers 11 residues.

V usage is TRBV7-3 and J usage is TRBJ1-1, with D perhaps TRBD1 (6 bases). The CDR3 totals 14 residues. V was clipped by 4 bases and J by 1 base, with 10 bases between them. The germline CDR1 and CDR2 sequences are SGHTA and FQGTGA. The CDR3 nucleotides are TGTGCCAGCAGCTACAGGGACGGGAACACTGAAGCTTTCTTT. Amino acids: CASSYRDGNTEAFF. Drawing the rest from reference TRBV7-3 and TRBJ1-1, the complete variable domain is GAGVSQTPSNKVTEKGKYVELRCDPISGHTALYWYRQSLGQGPEFLIYFQGTGAADDSGLPNDRFFAVRPEGSVSTLKIQRTERGDSAVYLCASSYRDGNTEAFFGQGTRLTVV.

This clone was seen once. The chain carries TRBV9 and TRBJ2-2, with D possibly matching TRBD2 (5 bases). Germline CDR1 and CDR2: SGDLS and YYNGEE. Trimming removed 0 bases from V and 4 bases from J, with 13 bases in between. CDR3 length: 16 residues. In nucleotides, the CDR3 is TGTGCCAGCAGCGTAGCCTCGGGGAAGGGCACCGGGGAGCTGTTTTTT. This encodes CASSVASGKGTGELFF.

The chain combines TRBV6-5 with TRBJ2-7; 7 nucleotides match TRBD1. The CDR3 sequence is 13 residues long. The germline gives CDR1 MNHEY, CDR2 SVGAGI. V dropped 10 bases and J dropped 4; count of bases not matched to a gene: 10. The DNA of the CDR3 is TGTGCCACCCTAGGACAGGACCCTTACGAGCAGTACTTC. Its translation: CATLGQDPYEQYF.

V gene TRBV19 combines with J gene TRBJ1-6; D perhaps matches TRBD1 (6 bases). The germline V and J ends were trimmed by 11 bases and 9 bases, with 17 bases remaining between them. The germline CDR1 and CDR2 sequences are LNHDA and SQIVND (reference sequence). This CDR3 has 13 residues. The CDR3 sequence is CAARRGFGSPLHF. The DNA of the CDR3 is TGTGCCGCCCGTAGGGGGTTTGGTTCACCCCTCCACTTT.

CDR3 sequence (DNA): TGTGCCAGCAGCCGGGACAGGGATGAGCAGTACTTC. It translates to CASSRDRDEQYF. The chain has TRBV6-2 or TRBV6-3 and TRBJ2-7; 9 bases agree with TRBD1. Germline V CDR1 and CDR2: MNHEY, SVGEGT. The CDR3 loop spans 12 amino acids. The V and J ends lost 6 bases and 7 bases, in that order; junction bases with no gene match: 4.

The chain carries TRBV2 and TRBJ1-2, with 12 positions matching TRBD1. V gave up 6 bases and J gave up 8 bases; unmatched junction bases: 10. Germline CDR1 and CDR2: SNHLY and FYNNEI. This CDR3 has 15 residues. The CDR3 bases are TGTGCCAGCAGCAGATCGGGACAGGGGGCGCACGGCTACACCTTC. Protein: CASSRSGQGAHGYTF.

This sequence joins TRBV6-5 and TRBJ1-1; D possibly corresponds to TRBD1 (5 bases). Germline lookup yields CDR1 MNHEY and CDR2 SVGAGI. The CDR3 consists of 14 residues. V lost 8 bases and J 5 bases, leaving 18 bases between the germline ends. The CDR3, as DNA: TGTGCCAGCGGCAGTGGGGGGTTCGGGACTGAAGCTTTCTTT. It yields the protein CASGSGGFGTEAFF.

This sequence joins TRBV19 and TRBJ1-5; D ambiguous. V was trimmed by 3 bases and J by 0 bases, leaving 9 bases between them. The CDR3 covers 15 residues. The germline V gene encodes CDR1 LNHDA and CDR2 SQIVND (reference sequence). CDR3 residues: CASSIGQASNQPQHF. CDR3 sequence (DNA): TGTGCCAGTAGTATTGGGCAGGCTAGCAATCAGCCCCAGCATTTT.

The chain carries TRBV6-2 or TRBV6-3 and TRBJ2-7; maybe TRBD2 (6 bases). V shed 4 bases and J shed 4 bases, with 11 bases lying between them. Germline lookup yields CDR1 MNHEY and CDR2 SVGEGT. This CDR3 contains 13 residues. The CDR3 coding sequence is TGTGCCAGCAGTTTCCGTAGCGGATACGAGCAGTACTTC. Translated, it gives CASSFRSGYEQYF.

The chain is built from TRBV5-4 and TRBJ2-1, with D uncertain. The CDR3 is made up of 12 amino acids. Trimming shortened V by 2 bases and J by 8 bases, and 8 bases separated the two germline ends. CDR1 is SGHNT and CDR2 is YYREEE in the germline V gene (reference sequence). CDR3 region: CASSFQVDEQFF. The CDR3 region has the DNA TGTGCCAGCAGCTTTCAGGTGGATGAGCAGTTCTTC.